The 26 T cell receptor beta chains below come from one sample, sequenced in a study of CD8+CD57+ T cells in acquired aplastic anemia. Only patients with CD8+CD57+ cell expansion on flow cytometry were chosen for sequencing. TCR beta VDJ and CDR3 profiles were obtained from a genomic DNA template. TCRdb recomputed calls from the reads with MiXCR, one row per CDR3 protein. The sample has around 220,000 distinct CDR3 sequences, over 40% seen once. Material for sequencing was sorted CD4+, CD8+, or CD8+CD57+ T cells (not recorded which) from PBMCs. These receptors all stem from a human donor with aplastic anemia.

Here the CDR3 reads CASNTRGVGDTEAFF. The CDR3, as DNA: TGTGCCAGCAACACCCGAGGGGTGGGGGACACTGAAGCTTTCTTT. The chain couples TRBV11-3 to TRBJ1-1; TRBD1 is a possible D gene (5 bases). CDR3 length equals 15 residues. CDR1 is SGHNT, CDR2 YENEEA, per germline. V dropped 7 bases and J dropped 3 bases, with 18 bases sitting between them.

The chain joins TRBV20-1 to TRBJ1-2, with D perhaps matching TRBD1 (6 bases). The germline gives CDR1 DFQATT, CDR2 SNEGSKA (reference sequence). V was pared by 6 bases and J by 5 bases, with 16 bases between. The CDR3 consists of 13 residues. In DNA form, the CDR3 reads TGCAGTGCGGAGGGGGGCAGGGGTTATGGCTACACCTTC. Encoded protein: CSAEGGRGYGYTF.

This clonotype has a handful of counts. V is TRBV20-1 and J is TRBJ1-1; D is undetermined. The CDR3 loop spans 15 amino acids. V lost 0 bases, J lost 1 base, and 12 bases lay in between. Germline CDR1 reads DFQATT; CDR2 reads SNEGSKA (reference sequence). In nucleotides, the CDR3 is TGCAGTGCTAGAGATTGGGCAGGAGGGAACACTGAAGCTTTCTTT. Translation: CSARDWAGGNTEAFF.

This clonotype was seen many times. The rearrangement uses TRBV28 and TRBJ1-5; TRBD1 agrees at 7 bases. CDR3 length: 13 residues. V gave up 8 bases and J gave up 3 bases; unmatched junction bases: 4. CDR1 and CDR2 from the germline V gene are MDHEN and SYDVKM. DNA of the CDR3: TGTGCCAGCGGGGGACAGAACAATCAGCCCCAGCATTTT. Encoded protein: CASGGQNNQPQHF.

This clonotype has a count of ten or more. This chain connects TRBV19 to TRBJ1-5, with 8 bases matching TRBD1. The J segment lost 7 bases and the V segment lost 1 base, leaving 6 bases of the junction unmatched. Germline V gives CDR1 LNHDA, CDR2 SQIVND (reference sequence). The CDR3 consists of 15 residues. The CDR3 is CASSIGPDREQPQHF. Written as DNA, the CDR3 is TGTGCCAGTAGTATAGGCCCGGACAGGGAACAGCCCCAGCATTTT.

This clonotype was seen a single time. The CDR3 DNA reads TGCAGTGGATCCGGGGGGAGGGGGGTGGAGACCCAGTACTTC. It codes for CSGSGGRGVETQYF. V gene TRBV20-1 combines with J gene TRBJ2-5; perhaps TRBD2 as D (7 bases). Trimming removed 7 bases from V and 5 bases from J, with 20 bases in between. The length of the CDR3 is 14 residues. Germline V gene lookup returns CDR1 DFQATT and CDR2 SNEGSKA (reference sequence).

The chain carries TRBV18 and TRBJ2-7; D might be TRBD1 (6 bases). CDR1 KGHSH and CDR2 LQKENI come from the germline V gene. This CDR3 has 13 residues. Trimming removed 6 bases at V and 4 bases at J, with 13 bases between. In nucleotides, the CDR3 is TGTGCCAGCTCGCCGGACAGTGGATACGAGCAGTACTTC. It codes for CASSPDSGYEQYF.

The CDR3 region is CASRSGEGQGYGYTF. As DNA, the CDR3 is TGTGCCAGCAGGTCCGGGGAAGGGCAAGGGTATGGCTACACCTTC. The chain links TRBV7-9 to TRBJ1-2; D is ambiguous. The germline CDR1 and CDR2 sequences are SEHNR and FQNEAQ (reference sequence). The CDR3 is 15 amino acids. Trimming cost V 6 bases and J 5 bases, with 19 bases left between them.

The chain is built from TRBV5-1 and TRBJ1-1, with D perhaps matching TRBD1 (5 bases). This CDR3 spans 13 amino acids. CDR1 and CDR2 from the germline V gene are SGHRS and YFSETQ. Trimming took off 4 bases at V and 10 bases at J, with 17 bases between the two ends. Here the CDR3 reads CASSERVQGGAFF. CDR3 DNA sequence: TGCGCCAGCAGCGAAAGGGTCCAGGGAGGAGCTTTCTTT.

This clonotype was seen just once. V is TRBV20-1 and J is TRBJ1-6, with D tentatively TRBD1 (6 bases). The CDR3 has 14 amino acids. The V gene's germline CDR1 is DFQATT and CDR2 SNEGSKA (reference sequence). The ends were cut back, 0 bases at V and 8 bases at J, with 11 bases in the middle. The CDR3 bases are TGCAGTGCTAGAGAAGGGGGGCAGGATTCACCCCTCCACTTT. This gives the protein CSAREGGQDSPLHF.

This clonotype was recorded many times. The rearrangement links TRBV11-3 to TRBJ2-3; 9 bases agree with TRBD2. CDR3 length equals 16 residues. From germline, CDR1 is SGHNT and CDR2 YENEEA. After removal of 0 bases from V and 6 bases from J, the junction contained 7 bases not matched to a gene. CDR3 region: CASSLDRAGGADTQYF. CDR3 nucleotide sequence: TGTGCCAGCAGCTTAGATCGGGCGGGGGGGGCGGATACGCAGTATTTT.

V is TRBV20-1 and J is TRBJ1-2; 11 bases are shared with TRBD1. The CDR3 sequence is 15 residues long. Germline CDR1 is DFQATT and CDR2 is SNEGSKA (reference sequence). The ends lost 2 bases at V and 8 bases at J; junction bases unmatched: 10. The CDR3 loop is CSARNPGQGVEGYTF. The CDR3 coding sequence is TGCAGTGCTAGAAACCCGGGACAGGGGGTAGAGGGCTACACCTTC.

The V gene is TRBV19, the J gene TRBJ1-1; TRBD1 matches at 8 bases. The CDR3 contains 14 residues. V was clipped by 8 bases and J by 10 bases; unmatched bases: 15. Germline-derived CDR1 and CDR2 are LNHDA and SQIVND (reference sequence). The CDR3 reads CASHMTGVRGRAFF. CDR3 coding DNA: TGTGCCAGTCATATGACAGGGGTAAGGGGAAGAGCTTTCTTT.

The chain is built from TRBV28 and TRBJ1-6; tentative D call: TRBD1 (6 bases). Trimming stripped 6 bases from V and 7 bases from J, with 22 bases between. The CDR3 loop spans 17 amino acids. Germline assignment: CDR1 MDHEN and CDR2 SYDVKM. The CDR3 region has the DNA TGTGCCAGCAGGCCAGGGGTGGGCACCTGGGGGAATTCACCCCTCCACTTT. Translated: CASRPGVGTWGNSPLHF.

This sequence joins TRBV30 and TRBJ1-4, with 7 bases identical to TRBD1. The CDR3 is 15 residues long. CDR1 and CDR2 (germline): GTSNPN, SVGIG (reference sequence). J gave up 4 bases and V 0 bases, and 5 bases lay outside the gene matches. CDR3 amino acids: CAWSVRDSFNEKLFF. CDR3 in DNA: TGTGCCTGGAGTGTACGGGACAGCTTTAATGAAAAACTGTTTTTT. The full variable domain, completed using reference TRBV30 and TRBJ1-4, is SQTIHQWPATLVQPVGSPLSLECTVEGTSNPNLYWYRQAAGRGLQLLFYSVGIGQISSEVPQNLSASRPQDRQFILSSKKLLLSDSGFYLCAWSVRDSFNEKLFFGSGTQLSVL.

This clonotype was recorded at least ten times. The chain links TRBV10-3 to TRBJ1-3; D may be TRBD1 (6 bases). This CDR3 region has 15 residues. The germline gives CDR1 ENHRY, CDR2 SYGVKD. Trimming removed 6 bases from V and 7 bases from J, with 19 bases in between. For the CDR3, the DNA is TGTGCCATCAGGGGGGCGGGCCCCTTAAGTAACACCATATATTTT. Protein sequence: CAIRGAGPLSNTIYF.

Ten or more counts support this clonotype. CDR3 coding DNA: TGTGCCAGCACCAGACACCCGAGCTCCTACGAGCAGTACTTC. The encoded protein is CASTRHPSSYEQYF. The genes are TRBV6-1 and TRBJ2-7; D is unclear. Germline lookup yields CDR1 MNHNS and CDR2 SASEGT. The V gene lost 7 bases and the J gene lost 0 bases, with 13 bases spanning the gap. The CDR3 has 14 residues.

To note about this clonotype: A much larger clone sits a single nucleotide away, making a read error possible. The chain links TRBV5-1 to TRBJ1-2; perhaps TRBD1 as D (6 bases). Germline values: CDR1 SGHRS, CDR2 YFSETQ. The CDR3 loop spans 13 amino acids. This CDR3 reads CASGRTDNYGHTF. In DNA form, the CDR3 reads TGCGCCAGCGGACGGACAGATAACTATGGCCACACCTTC.

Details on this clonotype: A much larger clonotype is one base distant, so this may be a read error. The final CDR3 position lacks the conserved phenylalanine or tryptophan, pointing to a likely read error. The CDR3 spells CASSLDLVSFEGDEQFL. CDR3 bases: TGTGCCAGCAGCTTAGATTTGGTAAGCTTTGAGGGCGATGAGCAGTTCCTC. This chain uses TRBV7-9 with TRBJ2-1, with D tentatively TRBD2 (5 bases). The CDR3 totals 17 residues. The V end was cut by 1 base, the J end by 8 bases, with 21 bases between. In germline, CDR1 is SEHNR, CDR2 FQNEAQ (reference sequence).

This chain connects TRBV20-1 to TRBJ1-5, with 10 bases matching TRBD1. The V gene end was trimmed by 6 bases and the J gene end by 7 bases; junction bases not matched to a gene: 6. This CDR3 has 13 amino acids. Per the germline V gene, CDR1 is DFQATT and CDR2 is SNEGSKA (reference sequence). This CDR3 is CSALGQGVQPQHF. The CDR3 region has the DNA TGCAGTGCCCTCGGACAGGGGGTACAGCCCCAGCATTTT.

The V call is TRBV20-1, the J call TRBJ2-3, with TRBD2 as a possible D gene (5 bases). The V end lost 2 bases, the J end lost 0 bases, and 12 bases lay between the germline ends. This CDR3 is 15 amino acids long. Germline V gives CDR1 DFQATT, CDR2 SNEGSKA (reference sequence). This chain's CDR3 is CSARNPGSSTDTQYF. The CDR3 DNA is TGCAGTGCTAGAAACCCGGGGAGCAGCACAGATACGCAGTATTTT.

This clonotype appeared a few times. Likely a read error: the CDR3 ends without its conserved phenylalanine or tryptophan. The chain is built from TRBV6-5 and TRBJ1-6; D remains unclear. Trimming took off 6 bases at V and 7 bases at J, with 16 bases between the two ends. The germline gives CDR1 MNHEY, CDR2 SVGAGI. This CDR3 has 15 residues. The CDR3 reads CASRTLRAGNSPLHS. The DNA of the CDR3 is TGTGCCAGCAGAACACTCCGGGCGGGGAATTCACCCCTCCACTCT.

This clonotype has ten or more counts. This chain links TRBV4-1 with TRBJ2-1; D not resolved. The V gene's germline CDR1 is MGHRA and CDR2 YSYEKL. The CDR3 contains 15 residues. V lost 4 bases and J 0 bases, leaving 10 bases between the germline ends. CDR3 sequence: CASSLQLSSYNEQFF. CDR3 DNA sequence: TGCGCCAGCAGCCTACAGCTAAGCTCCTACAATGAGCAGTTCTTC.

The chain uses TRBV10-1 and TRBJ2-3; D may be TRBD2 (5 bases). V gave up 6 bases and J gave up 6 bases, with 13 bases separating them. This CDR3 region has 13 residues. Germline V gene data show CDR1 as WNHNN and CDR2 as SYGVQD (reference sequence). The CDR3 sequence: CASRGGLGDTQYF. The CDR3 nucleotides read TGCGCCAGCAGAGGAGGTTTGGGGGATACGCAGTATTTT.

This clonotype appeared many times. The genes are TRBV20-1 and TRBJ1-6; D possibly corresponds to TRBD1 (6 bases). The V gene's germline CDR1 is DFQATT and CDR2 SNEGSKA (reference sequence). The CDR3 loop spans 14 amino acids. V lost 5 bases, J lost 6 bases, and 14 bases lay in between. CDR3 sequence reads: CSAGTGYGNSPLHF. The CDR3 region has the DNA TGCAGTGCTGGTACAGGGTACGGTAATTCACCCCTCCACTTT.

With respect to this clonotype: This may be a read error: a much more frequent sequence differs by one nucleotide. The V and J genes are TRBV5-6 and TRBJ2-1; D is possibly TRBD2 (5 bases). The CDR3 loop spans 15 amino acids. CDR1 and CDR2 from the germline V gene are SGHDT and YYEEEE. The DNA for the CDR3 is TGTGCCAGCAGTTTGACGGGGATTGCCTACAATGAGCAGTCCTTC. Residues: CASSLTGIAYNEQSF. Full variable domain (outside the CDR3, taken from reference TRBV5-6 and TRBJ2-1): DAGVTQSPTHLIKTRGQQVTLRCSPKSGHDTVSWYQQALGQGPQFIFQYYEEEERQRGNFPDRFSGHQFPNYSSELNVNALLLGDSALYLCASSLTGIAYNEQSFGPGTRLTVL.